Shown below are 20 T cell receptor beta chains from a single sample sequenced in a study of graft-versus-host responses after intestinal transplantation. The table came from immunoSEQ multiplex PCR; TCRdb's copy has only in-frame clones and leaves some out. This sample carries roughly 80,000 clones, around 93% of them seen once, and the ten largest clones take roughly 0.66%. Sample: PBMCs, taken 98 days after intestinal transplantation. Receptor source: a human patient who received an intestinal transplant, so some T cells may come from the graft donor.

The chain uses TRBV2 and TRBJ1-2, with 7 bases identical to TRBD1. The J segment lost 8 bases and the V segment lost 6 bases, leaving 9 bases of the junction unmatched. Germline V CDR1 and CDR2: SNHLY, FYNNEI. CDR3 length: 13 residues. CDR3 nucleotides: TGTGCCAGCAGCGGTGACAGGGTGGACGGCTACACCTTC. Translating it yields CASSGDRVDGYTF. The complete variable domain, with remaining parts taken from reference TRBV2 and TRBJ1-2, reads EPEVTQTPSHQVTQMGQEVILRCVPISNHLYFYWYRQILGQKVEFLVSFYNNEISEKSEIFDDQFSVERPDGSNFTLKIRSTKLEDSAMYFCASSGDRVDGYTFGSGTRLTVV.

In DNA, the CDR3 is TGTGCCAGCAGCTTAGCCGGTTCCAACTCCTACGAGCAGTACTTC. This encodes CASSLAGSNSYEQYF. This chain connects TRBV7-6 to TRBJ2-7; no clear D gene. CDR1 is SGHVS and CDR2 is FNYEAQ in the germline V gene. V dropped 0 bases and J dropped 0 bases, with 9 bases sitting between them. The CDR3 covers 15 residues.

The chain links TRBV19 to TRBJ1-1, with a tentative D call TRBD1 (5 bases). Germline CDR1 LNHDA, CDR2 SQIVND (reference sequence). This CDR3 has 14 amino acids. Between the trimmed V and J ends, which lost 0 bases and 4 bases, there was a span of 9 bases. The CDR3 DNA sequence: TGTGCCAGTAGTATAGAGGGAGGGACCACTGAAGCTTTCTTT. This encodes CASSIEGGTTEAFF. Using reference TRBV19 and TRBJ1-1 for the parts outside the CDR3, the full variable domain is DGGITQSPKYLFRKEGQNVTLSCEQNLNHDAMYWYRQDPGQGLRLIYYSQIVNDFQKGDIAEGYSVSREKKESFPLTVTSAQKNPTAFYLCASSIEGGTTEAFFGQGTRLTVV.

The chain joins TRBV6-5 to TRBJ2-1; D possibly corresponds to TRBD2 (5 bases). Germline assignment: CDR1 MNHEY and CDR2 SVGAGI. This CDR3 is 14 amino acids long. Trimming removed 6 bases at V and 0 bases at J, with 9 bases between. The CDR3, as DNA: TGTGCCAGCAGATTTGGGAGCTCCTACAATGAGCAGTTCTTC. Protein sequence: CASRFGSSYNEQFF.

V usage is TRBV27 and J usage is TRBJ2-5; 12 nucleotides match TRBD2. CDR1 MNHEY and CDR2 SMNVEV come from the germline V gene (reference sequence). This CDR3 contains 15 residues. Trimming took 5 bases from V and 9 from J; bases not matched to a gene: 10. CDR3 DNA sequence: TGTGCCAGCAGTCCAACTAGCGGGAGGAGCGATGCCCAGTACTTC. This codes for CASSPTSGRSDAQYF.

The chain couples TRBV5-8 to TRBJ2-1; no clear D gene. CDR3 length equals 16 residues. The germline V gene encodes CDR1 SGHTS and CDR2 YDEGEE. V was cut by 2 bases and J by 3 bases, with 15 bases left in between. CDR3 protein: CASSFFTGSIYNEQFF. CDR3 DNA sequence: TGTGCCAGCAGCTTCTTTACCGGATCTATCTACAATGAGCAGTTCTTC.

This clone was picked up a small number of times. The chain recombines TRBV19 with TRBJ1-3; D call uncertain. The CDR3 runs 15 residues. Trimming removed 3 bases from V and 4 bases from J, with 13 bases in between. Germline CDR1 is LNHDA and CDR2 is SQIVND (reference sequence). As DNA, the CDR3 is TGTGCCAGTAGTATGTGGGCCCACGGAGGAAACACCATATATTTT. Translation gives CASSMWAHGGNTIYF.

The chain uses TRBV5-4 and TRBJ1-2; D remains ambiguous. Germline loops: CDR1 SGHNT, CDR2 YYREEE (reference sequence). The length of the CDR3 is 12 residues. The V end was cut by 9 bases, the J end by 2 bases, with 11 bases between. CDR3 DNA: TGTGCCATGGAGGCGGGGAACTATGGCTACACCTTC. This sequence encodes CAMEAGNYGYTF.

The genes are TRBV11-3 and TRBJ1-6; possible D gene TRBD1, 6 bases. V was clipped by 6 bases and J by 8 bases, with 8 bases between them. Germline V gene sequence: CDR1 SGHNT, CDR2 YENEEA. The CDR3 is made up of 12 amino acids. CDR3 in DNA: TGTGCCAGCAGACAGGGCTATTCACCCCTCCACTTT. It translates to CASRQGYSPLHF.

The rearrangement joins TRBV6-6 to TRBJ2-2, with 11 bases aligning to TRBD1. V shed 2 bases, J shed 5 bases, and the junction held 4 bases outside the gene matches. CDR1 and CDR2 from the germline V gene are MNHNY and SVGAGI (reference sequence). CDR3 length equals 16 residues. The CDR3 DNA reads TGTGCCAGCAGTTACGGGACAGGGGGTGGGACCGGGGAGCTGTTTTTT. Amino acid sequence: CASSYGTGGGTGELFF.

The CDR3 spells CATSHGTSGSSYNEQFF. DNA for the CDR3: TGTGCCACCAGCCACGGGACTAGCGGGAGCTCCTACAATGAGCAGTTCTTC. The chain employs TRBV15 and TRBJ2-1; 14 nucleotides line up with TRBD2. This CDR3 spans 17 amino acids. The germline gives CDR1 LNHNV, CDR2 YYDKDF (reference sequence). With V trimmed by 5 bases and J by 0 bases, 3 bases remained unmatched.

A remark on this clone: The sample has other DNA sequences that encode this CDR3 too. This chain connects TRBV7-3 to TRBJ2-3; D might be TRBD2 (5 bases). The CDR3 totals 15 residues. Between the trimmed V and J ends, which lost 0 bases and 6 bases, there was a span of 13 bases. Germline CDR1 reads SGHTA; CDR2 reads FQGTGA. CDR3 region: CASSLTRGSADTQYF. Here the CDR3 DNA reads TGTGCCAGCAGCTTAACGCGTGGGAGTGCTGATACGCAGTATTTT.

The chain employs TRBV19 and TRBJ2-3, with 11 bases aligning to TRBD2. J lost 2 bases, V lost 7 bases, and 5 bases had no gene match. Germline values: CDR1 LNHDA, CDR2 SQIVND (reference sequence). The CDR3 totals 15 residues. The CDR3 protein is CASTGLADYTDTQYF. The CDR3 bases are TGTGCCAGTACGGGACTAGCGGATTACACAGATACGCAGTATTTT.

This chain links TRBV27 with TRBJ2-5; D unresolved. The germline V gene encodes CDR1 MNHEY and CDR2 SMNVEV (reference sequence). This CDR3 spans 13 amino acids. The V end lost 3 bases, the J end lost 6 bases, and 11 bases lay between the germline ends. CDR3 region: CASSLGWQQTQYF. In nucleotides, the CDR3 is TGTGCCAGCAGTTTGGGCTGGCAACAGACCCAGTACTTC.

V and J are TRBV5-1 and TRBJ1-1; no firm D call. Deletions cut 0 bases from V and 1 base from J, with 7 bases between. Looked up from germline, CDR1 is SGHRS and CDR2 is YFSETQ. The CDR3 has 14 amino acids. The chain's CDR3 is CASSLVARNTEAFF. CDR3 DNA: TGCGCCAGCAGCTTGGTGGCCAGGAACACTGAAGCTTTCTTT.

CDR3 sequence: CASSYGLLLYTEAFF. The CDR3 coding sequence is TGCGCCAGCAGCTACGGACTGCTTTTGTACACTGAAGCTTTCTTT. V usage is TRBV5-1 and J usage is TRBJ1-1; D is unresolved. Germline-derived CDR1 and CDR2 are SGHRS and YFSETQ. V was shortened by 3 bases and J by 3 bases, with 15 bases between the two germline ends. This CDR3 has 15 amino acids.

The chain is built from TRBV7-2 and TRBJ2-1; D gene uncertain. The CDR3 consists of 12 residues. The germline V and J ends were trimmed by 3 bases and 3 bases, with 3 bases remaining between them. CDR1 is SGHTA and CDR2 is FQGNSA in the germline V gene. For the CDR3, the DNA is TGTGCCAGCAGCTTTAACTACAATGAGCAGTTCTTC. Residues: CASSFNYNEQFF.

This sequence joins TRBV4-1 and TRBJ1-2; TRBD1 agrees at 8 bases. This CDR3 comprises 13 residues. Germline CDR1 is MGHRA and CDR2 is YSYEKL. V shed 2 bases, J shed 8 bases, and the junction held 4 bases outside the gene matches. CDR3 nucleotides: TGCGCCAGCAGCCAAACGCCAGGGGGCGGCTACACCTTC. It codes for CASSQTPGGGYTF.

V gene TRBV6-5 combines with J gene TRBJ2-7; 10 bases agree with TRBD1. The V gene's germline CDR1 is MNHEY and CDR2 SVGAGI. J was trimmed by 5 bases and V by 5 bases; bases with no gene match: 9. This CDR3 comprises 15 residues. Here the CDR3 DNA reads TGTGCCAGCAGTGGGACAGGGGCCCGACGGGACGAGCAGTACTTC. Translation gives CASSGTGARRDEQYF.

Here the CDR3 DNA reads TGTGCCATCAGTGAGTCGCCCCAGCAGGGCGATAATTCACCCCTCCACTTT. Translated, it gives CAISESPQQGDNSPLHF. The genes are TRBV10-3 and TRBJ1-6; possibly TRBD1 for D (5 bases). Germline-derived CDR1 and CDR2 are ENHRY and SYGVKD. The CDR3 sequence is 17 residues long. V gave up 0 bases and J gave up 5 bases, with 14 bases separating them.